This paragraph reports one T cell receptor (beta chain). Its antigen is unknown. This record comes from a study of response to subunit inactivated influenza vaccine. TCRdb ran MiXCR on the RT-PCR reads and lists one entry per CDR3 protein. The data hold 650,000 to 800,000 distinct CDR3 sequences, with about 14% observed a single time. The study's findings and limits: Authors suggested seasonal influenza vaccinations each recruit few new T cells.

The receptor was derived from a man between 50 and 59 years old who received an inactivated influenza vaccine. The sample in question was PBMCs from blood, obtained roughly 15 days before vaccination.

CDR3 amino acids: CASSEGTGYDYEQYF. In nucleotides, the CDR3 is TGTGCCAGCAGTGAAGGGACAGGGTACGACTACGAGCAGTACTTC. This rearrangement joins TRBV2 to TRBJ2-7, with TRBD1 matching 8 bases. Germline V gene sequence: CDR1 SNHLY, CDR2 FYNNEI. The CDR3 sequence is 15 residues long. With 1 base clipped from V and 3 bases from J, the junction kept 5 bases outside the gene matches.